This T cell receptor beta chain was recorded in a study of OX40 agonist ivuxolimab in advanced cancers. TCRdb's table, derived via immunoSEQ multiplex PCR, lists solely in-frame clones and lacks some. In the table there are about 76,000 clones, about 85% of which are singletons. The sample here was CD4+ or CD8+ T cells sorted from blood, taken in a trial of the OX40 agonist ivuxolimab. This sequence originates from an adult with an advanced solid tumor such as melanoma, head and neck, liver or kidney cancer.

The CDR3 region is CASSSRTAGNEQFF. Here the CDR3 DNA reads TGTGCCAGCAGTTCCCGGACCGCCGGGAATGAGCAGTTCTTC. This chain links TRBV6-5 with TRBJ2-1; D gene ambiguous. Germline V gene sequence: CDR1 MNHEY, CDR2 SVGAGI. Trimming removed 4 bases from V and 7 bases from J, with 14 bases in between. The CDR3 is 14 residues long.